This T cell receptor (beta chain) was obtained from a study of cytomegalovirus exposure and HLA in healthy donors. About this clone itself: Its antigen remains unidentified.

Findings and limits, study-wide: Later analysis found that TCR beta chains associated with HLA were more clonally expanded than other, equally common chains.

With 4 bases clipped from V and 7 bases from J, the junction kept 10 bases outside the gene matches. CDR3 length: 15 amino acids. The germline gives CDR1 SGHVS, CDR2 FNYEAQ. Researchers ran the PCR with 60 Vbeta and 13 Jbeta primers. Sequencing was performed with immunoSEQ multiplex PCR; in TCRdb, only in-frame clones are kept and a portion is missing. The data hold under 130,000 clones, with around 82% observed a single time. Every donor was a healthy person donating bone marrow. The sample was PBMCs. The source is a woman aged 18 to 35 in good health and CMV-seropositive. The chain carries TRBV7-6 and TRBJ2-1; 7 nucleotides agree with TRBD2. Written as DNA, the CDR3 is TGTGCCAGCAGCTCGAGTGGGGGGGGTCGGAATGAGCAGTTCTTC. Amino acids: CASSSSGGGRNEQFF.